The next 26 T cell receptor beta chains were all read from a single sample in a study of blood T cell repertoires in COVID-19. Only in-frame clones appear in the TCRdb table, and some are missing; sequencing was by immunoSEQ multiplex PCR. Of 330,000 or so clones listed, roughly 89% are singletons. Sequenced input: peripheral blood. The receptors derive from a woman aged 55-69 years with COVID-19, enrolled during active disease.

V is TRBV9 and J is TRBJ2-1; 12 nucleotides match TRBD2. The germline V gene has CDR1 SGDLS and CDR2 YYNGEE. The CDR3 consists of 17 residues. J gave up 2 bases and V 0 bases, and 3 bases lay outside the gene matches. CDR3 region: CASSVASGGVTYNEQFF. In DNA, the CDR3 is TGTGCCAGCAGCGTAGCTAGCGGGGGGGTCACCTACAATGAGCAGTTCTTC.

V usage is TRBV7-8 and J usage is TRBJ1-1; tentatively, D is TRBD1 (5 bases). The germline V and J ends were trimmed by 3 bases and 0 bases, with 14 bases remaining between them. Germline V gives CDR1 SGHVS, CDR2 FQNEAQ. The CDR3 consists of 16 residues. The CDR3 spells CASSFPGGVMNTEAFF. The CDR3 DNA follows: TGTGCCAGCAGCTTCCCGGGGGGAGTCATGAACACTGAAGCTTTCTTT.

This clone has more than one count but fewer than ten. The J gene is TRBJ2-2, the V gene TRBV6-5, with D possibly matching TRBD1 (5 bases). The V gene lost 7 bases and the J gene lost 2 bases, with 11 bases spanning the gap. The CDR3 length is 14 residues. The germline CDR1 and CDR2 sequences are MNHEY and SVGAGI. The CDR3 spells CASILTANTGELFF. The CDR3 coding sequence is TGTGCCAGCATCTTGACAGCCAACACCGGGGAGCTGTTTTTT.

J is TRBJ1-3 and V is TRBV5-6; weak D call: TRBD1 (6 bases). The germline V gene has CDR1 SGHDT and CDR2 YYEEEE. Trimming left V 1 base short and J 3 bases short, with 11 bases between. The CDR3 sequence is 15 residues long. CDR3 amino acids: CASSLWGPNGNTIYF. CDR3 bases: TGTGCCAGCAGCTTGTGGGGGCCTAATGGAAACACCATATATTTT.

This chain joins TRBV21-1 and TRBJ1-2; TRBD1, the table's D call, lacks a check against the DNA. TRBV21-1 is given as a pseudogene. This CDR3 has 15 residues. The CDR3 sequence: CASSSSGQGAGGYTF. The CDR3 DNA reads as TGTGCCAGCAGCTCATCGGGACAGGGGGCTGGAGGCTACACCTTC.

This clone was detected only once. The chain has TRBV6-5 and TRBJ1-1; perhaps TRBD1 as D (6 bases). This CDR3 spans 14 amino acids. The V gene's germline CDR1 is MNHEY and CDR2 SVGAGI. With 6 bases removed from V and 1 base from J, the gap between germline ends came to 12 bases. CDR3 DNA: TGTGCCAGCAGCGCCCACAGGGAGAACACTGAAGCTTTCTTT. Translating it yields CASSAHRENTEAFF.

This chain connects TRBV19 to TRBJ1-2, with 8 bases fitting TRBD1. The CDR3 is made up of 12 amino acids. V lost 4 bases to trimming and J lost 7 bases; unmatched junction nucleotides: 2. The germline CDR1 and CDR2 sequences are LNHDA and SQIVND (reference sequence). DNA for the CDR3: TGTGCCAGTAGTAGACAGGGGTTTGGCTACACCTTC. Its translation: CASSRQGFGYTF.

The chain has TRBV5-1 and TRBJ1-1; 8 nucleotides agree with TRBD1. Per the germline V gene, CDR1 is SGHRS and CDR2 is YFSETQ. The length of the CDR3 is 16 residues. The junction had 15 bases not matched to a gene; V was cut back by 7 bases and J by 4 bases. The CDR3 loop reads CASGPLTGGRITEAFF. The DNA of the CDR3 is TGCGCCAGCGGACCCCTAACAGGGGGTCGGATCACTGAAGCTTTCTTT.

This clone was seen a single time. The chain recombines TRBV7-9 with TRBJ2-2, with 9 bases matching TRBD1. The CDR3 contains 15 residues. J gave up 5 bases and V 4 bases, and 5 bases lay outside the gene matches. Germline V gives CDR1 SEHNR, CDR2 FQNEAQ (reference sequence). CDR3: CASSYRTGETGELFF. CDR3 sequence (DNA): TGTGCCAGCAGCTATAGGACAGGGGAAACCGGGGAGCTGTTTTTT.

V is TRBV7-8 and J is TRBJ1-5, with no clear D. The CDR3 length is 16 residues. Per germline, CDR1 SGHVS and CDR2 FQNEAQ. V lost 2 bases and J 3 bases, leaving 14 bases between the germline ends. CDR3 DNA sequence: TGTGCCAGCAGCTTATTTGATTCACAGACCAATCAGCCCCAGCATTTT. Amino acid sequence: CASSLFDSQTNQPQHF.

J is TRBJ2-6 and V is TRBV19; the D is unclear. Deletions cut 5 bases from V and 2 bases from J, with 13 bases between. CDR1 LNHDA and CDR2 SQIVND come from the germline V gene (reference sequence). The CDR3 runs to 16 residues. This chain's CDR3 is CASSVQDRAGANVLTF. As DNA, the CDR3 is TGTGCCAGTAGTGTCCAAGATAGAGCTGGGGCCAACGTCCTGACTTTC.

The chain carries TRBV7-6 and TRBJ1-2; 7 bases map to TRBD1. Germline loops: CDR1 SGHVS, CDR2 FNYEAQ. The CDR3 length is 17 residues. The V and J ends lost 5 bases and 2 bases, in that order; junction bases with no gene match: 14. The CDR3 here is CASSPLSHRGSNYGYTF. The CDR3 region has the DNA TGTGCCAGCAGCCCCTTGAGCCACAGGGGTTCGAACTATGGCTACACCTTC.

In its sample, this clone was seen a few times. The chain employs TRBV9 and TRBJ1-1, with no clear D. Germline V gives CDR1 SGDLS, CDR2 YYNGEE. The CDR3 extends over 16 amino acids. V lost 0 bases and J lost 4, with 16 bases in between. CDR3 coding DNA: TGTGCCAGCAGCGTAGCTACGAGCGCCATCGGCACTGAAGCTTTCTTT. It codes for CASSVATSAIGTEAFF.

The chain joins TRBV7-9 to TRBJ1-1; TRBD1 is a possible D gene (6 bases). Germline CDR1 reads SEHNR; CDR2 reads FQNEAQ (reference sequence). The CDR3 covers 14 residues. V was trimmed by 5 bases and J by 4 bases, leaving 14 bases between them. CDR3 nucleotides: TGTGCCAGCAGCCCCACAGGGCTATCCACTGAAGCTTTCTTT. Its protein product is CASSPTGLSTEAFF.

The V and J genes are TRBV28 and TRBJ1-3; no firm D call. V lost 7 bases to trimming and J lost 7 bases, with 23 bases between them. CDR3 length equals 16 residues. Germline V gene lookup returns CDR1 MDHEN and CDR2 SYDVKM. The CDR3 nucleotides read TGTGCCAGCACCCCCCGTAAGGCAGGTCTCGGCAACACCATATATTTT. This encodes CASTPRKAGLGNTIYF.

The J gene is TRBJ2-4, the V gene TRBV12-1; TRBD1 was called by the table and not checked on the DNA. TRBV12-1 has pseudogene status. This CDR3 is built from 18 residues. The CDR3 reads CASSFAAQGAGSKNIQYF. CDR3 DNA sequence: TGTGCCAGCAGCTTTGCGGCACAGGGGGCAGGGTCCAAAAACATTCAGTACTTC.

The chain combines TRBV5-1 with TRBJ2-1; 7 bases match TRBD1. The CDR3 is 15 amino acids. Germline V CDR1 and CDR2: SGHRS, YFSETQ. Trimming cost V 2 bases and J 4 bases; bases outside gene matches: 6. The DNA of the CDR3 is TGCGCCAGCAGCTTTGAGGGACAGTATTACAATGAGCAGTTCTTC. This codes for CASSFEGQYYNEQFF. Using reference TRBV5-1 and TRBJ2-1 for the parts outside the CDR3, the full variable domain is KAGVTQTPRYLIKTRGQQVTLSCSPISGHRSVSWYQQTPGQGLQFLFEYFSETQRNKGNFPGRFSGRQFSNSRSEMNVSTLELGDSALYLCASSFEGQYYNEQFFGPGTRLTVL.

This clone has ten or more counts. This chain connects TRBV7-9 to TRBJ2-3; D is uncertain. The CDR3 totals 15 residues. Germline V gene data show CDR1 as SEHNR and CDR2 as FQNEAQ (reference sequence). Between the trimmed V and J ends, which lost 5 bases and 2 bases, there was a span of 14 bases. The CDR3 DNA reads as TGTGCCAGCAGCGTAAGCAGGCAGACCACAGATACGCAGTATTTT. Residues: CASSVSRQTTDTQYF. The full variable domain, with the rest looked up from reference TRBV7-9 and TRBJ2-3, is DTGVSQNPRHKITKRGQNVTFRCDPISEHNRLYWYRQTLGQGPEFLTYFQNEAQLEKSRLLSDRFSAERPKGSFSTLEIQRTEQGDSAMYLCASSVSRQTTDTQYFGPGTRLTVL.

The chain joins TRBV19 to TRBJ2-1; tentative D call: TRBD2 (6 bases). CDR1 is LNHDA and CDR2 is SQIVND in the germline V gene (reference sequence). V lost 3 bases and J lost 5, with 17 bases in between. The CDR3 has 16 amino acids. CDR3 nucleotides: TGTGCCAGTAGTATCAGGCACGGGGGACCAGACAATGAGCAGTTCTTC. As protein: CASSIRHGGPDNEQFF. The full variable domain, in which reference TRBV19 and TRBJ2-1 provide the parts outside the CDR3, is DGGITQSPKYLFRKEGQNVTLSCEQNLNHDAMYWYRQDPGQGLRLIYYSQIVNDFQKGDIAEGYSVSREKKESFPLTVTSAQKNPTAFYLCASSIRHGGPDNEQFFGPGTRLTVL.

The rearrangement joins TRBV5-4 to TRBJ2-7; 8 bases map to TRBD2. CDR1 and CDR2 (germline): SGHNT, YYREEE (reference sequence). The V gene end was trimmed by 4 bases and the J gene end by 2 bases; junction bases not matched to a gene: 5. The CDR3 totals 14 residues. CDR3 residues: CASSRRGETYEQYF. The CDR3 DNA reads as TGTGCCAGCAGCAGGCGGGGGGAAACCTACGAGCAGTACTTC.

The genes are TRBV12-3 or TRBV12-4 and TRBJ2-7; no reliable D call. Trimming left V 7 bases short and J 3 bases short, with 10 bases between. The CDR3 has 12 amino acids. CDR3 nucleotide sequence: TGTGCCAGCACCCGAGGAGTCTACGAGCAGTACTTC. This translates into CASTRGVYEQYF.

In this sample, this clone turned up once. The chain joins TRBV5-1 to TRBJ2-1; 7 positions match TRBD1. The ends lost 0 bases at V and 0 bases at J; junction bases unmatched: 0. The germline V gene has CDR1 SGHRS and CDR2 YFSETQ. There are 15 residues in the CDR3. CDR3 residues: CASSLEGASYNEQFF. In nucleotides, the CDR3 is TGCGCCAGCAGCTTGGAGGGGGCCTCCTACAATGAGCAGTTCTTC.

The V and J genes are TRBV25-1 and TRBJ1-2; D may be TRBD1 (6 bases). V gave up 6 bases and J gave up 4 bases, with 12 bases separating them. Germline assignment: CDR1 MGHDK and CDR2 SYGVNS. CDR3 size: 13 residues. The CDR3 region has the DNA TGTGCCAGCAGCCGACAGGAATTCTATGGCTACACCTTC. Translation gives CASSRQEFYGYTF.

The chain carries TRBV7-3 and TRBJ1-6; D may be TRBD1 (6 bases). V was trimmed by 1 base and J by 4 bases, leaving 11 bases between them. The CDR3 extends over 16 amino acids. From germline, CDR1 is SGHTA and CDR2 FQGTGA. The CDR3 bases are TGTGCCAGCAGCTTAATGGGGGCGAAGTATAATTCACCCCTCCACTTT. As protein: CASSLMGAKYNSPLHF.

This clone showed up just once. This chain links TRBV30 with TRBJ2-5; tentatively, D is TRBD1 (5 bases). V was trimmed by 0 bases and J by 13 bases, leaving 12 bases between them. Germline CDR1 GTSNPN, CDR2 SVGIG (reference sequence). This CDR3 spans 11 amino acids. The CDR3 sequence is CAWSVSRVRYF. The CDR3 nucleotides are TGTGCCTGGAGTGTTTCCAGGGTTCGGTACTTC.

The chain couples TRBV6-6 to TRBJ1-2; D perhaps matches TRBD1 (5 bases). This CDR3 has 15 residues. The V end lost 7 bases, the J end lost 1 base, and 16 bases lay between the germline ends. The V gene's germline CDR1 is MNHNY and CDR2 SVGAGI (reference sequence). CDR3 coding DNA: TGTGCCAGCACAACGGGGACTAGGGGTAACTATGGCTACACCTTC. Amino acid sequence: CASTTGTRGNYGYTF.